This TCR beta chain emerged from a study of blood T cell repertoires in COVID-19. Data came from immunoSEQ multiplex PCR; TCRdb stores just in-frame clones and leaves some out. Among about 310,000 clones listed, approximately 89% were seen once. V was cut by 0 bases and J by 5 bases, with 14 bases left in between. This CDR3 is built from 16 residues. Germline CDR1 is GTSNPN and CDR2 is SVGIG (reference sequence). The sample was PBMCs or T cells enriched from blood (not recorded which). The chain joins TRBV30 to TRBJ1-6; D perhaps matches TRBD1 (6 bases). This receptor was identified in a woman aged 40 to 50 who had recovered from COVID-19. Written as DNA, the CDR3 is TGTGCCTGGAGTGTTTCAGGGGCCATCAATAATTCACCCCTCCACTTT. Amino acid sequence: CAWSVSGAINNSPLHF.